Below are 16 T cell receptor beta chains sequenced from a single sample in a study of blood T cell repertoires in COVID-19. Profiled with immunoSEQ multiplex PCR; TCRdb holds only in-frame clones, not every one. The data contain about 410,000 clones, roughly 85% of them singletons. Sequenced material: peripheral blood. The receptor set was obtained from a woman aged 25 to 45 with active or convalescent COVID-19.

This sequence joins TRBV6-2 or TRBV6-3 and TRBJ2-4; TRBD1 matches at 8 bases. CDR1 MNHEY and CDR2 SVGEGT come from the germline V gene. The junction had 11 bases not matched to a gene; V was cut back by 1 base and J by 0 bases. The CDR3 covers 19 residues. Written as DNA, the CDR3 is TGTGCCAGCAGTTACTTTCGACAGGGGAGGCTGCTAGCCAAAAACATTCAGTACTTC. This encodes CASSYFRQGRLLAKNIQYF.

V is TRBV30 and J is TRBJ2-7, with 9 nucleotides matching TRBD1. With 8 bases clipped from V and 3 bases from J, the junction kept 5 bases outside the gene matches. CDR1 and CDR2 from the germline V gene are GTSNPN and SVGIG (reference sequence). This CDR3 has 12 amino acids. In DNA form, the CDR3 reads TGTGCCCTTCCGGGACAGGGCTACGAGCAGTACTTC. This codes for CALPGQGYEQYF.

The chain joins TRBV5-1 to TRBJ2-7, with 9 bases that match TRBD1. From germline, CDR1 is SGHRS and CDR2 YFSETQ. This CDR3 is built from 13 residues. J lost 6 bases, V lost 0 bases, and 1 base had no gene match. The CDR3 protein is CASSLDRGREQYF. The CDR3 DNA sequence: TGCGCCAGCAGCTTGGACAGGGGGCGCGAGCAGTACTTC.

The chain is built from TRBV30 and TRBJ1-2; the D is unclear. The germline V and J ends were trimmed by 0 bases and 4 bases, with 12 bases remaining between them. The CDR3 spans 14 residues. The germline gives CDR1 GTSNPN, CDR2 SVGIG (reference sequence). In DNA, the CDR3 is TGTGCCTGGAGTGTAGATTATGCAGGCTATGGCTACACCTTC. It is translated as CAWSVDYAGYGYTF.

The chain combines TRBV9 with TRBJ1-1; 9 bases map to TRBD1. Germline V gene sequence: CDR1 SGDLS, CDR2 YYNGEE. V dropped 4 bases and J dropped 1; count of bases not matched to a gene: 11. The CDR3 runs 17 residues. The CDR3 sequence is CASSLGTGRSQNTEAFF. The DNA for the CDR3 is TGTGCCAGCAGCTTGGGGACAGGGCGGTCCCAGAACACTGAAGCTTTCTTT.

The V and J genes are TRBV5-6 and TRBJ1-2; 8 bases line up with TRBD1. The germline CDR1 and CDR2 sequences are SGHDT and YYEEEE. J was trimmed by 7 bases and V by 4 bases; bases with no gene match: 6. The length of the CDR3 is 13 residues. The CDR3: CASSIGQGGGYTF. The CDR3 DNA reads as TGTGCCAGCAGCATAGGACAGGGCGGTGGCTACACCTTC.

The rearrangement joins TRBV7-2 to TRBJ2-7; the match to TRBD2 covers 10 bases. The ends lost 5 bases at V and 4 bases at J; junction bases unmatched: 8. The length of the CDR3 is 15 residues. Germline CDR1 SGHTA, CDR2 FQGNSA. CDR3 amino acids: CASSPLAGGLYEQYF. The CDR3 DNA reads TGTGCCAGCAGCCCTTTAGCGGGGGGACTTTACGAGCAGTACTTC.

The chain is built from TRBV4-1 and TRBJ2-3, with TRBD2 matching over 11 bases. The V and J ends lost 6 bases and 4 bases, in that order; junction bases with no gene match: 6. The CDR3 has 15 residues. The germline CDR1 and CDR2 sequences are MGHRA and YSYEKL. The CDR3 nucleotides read TGCGCCAGCAGGTCACTAGCGGGAGTCTCAGATACGCAGTATTTT. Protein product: CASRSLAGVSDTQYF.

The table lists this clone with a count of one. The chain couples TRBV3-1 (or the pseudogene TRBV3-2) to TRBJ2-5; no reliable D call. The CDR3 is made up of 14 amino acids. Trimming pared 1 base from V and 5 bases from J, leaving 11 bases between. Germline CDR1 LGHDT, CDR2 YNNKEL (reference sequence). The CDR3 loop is CASSQGLKTETQYF. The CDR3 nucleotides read TGTGCCAGCAGCCAAGGACTGAAGACTGAGACCCAGTACTTC.

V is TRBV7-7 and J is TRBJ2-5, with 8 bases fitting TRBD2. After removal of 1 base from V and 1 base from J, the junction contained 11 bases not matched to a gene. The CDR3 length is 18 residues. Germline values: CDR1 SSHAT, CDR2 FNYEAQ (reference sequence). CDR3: CASSLGLAGGSPQETQYF. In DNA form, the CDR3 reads TGTGCCAGCAGCTTAGGGCTAGCGGGTGGGTCTCCCCAAGAGACCCAGTACTTC.

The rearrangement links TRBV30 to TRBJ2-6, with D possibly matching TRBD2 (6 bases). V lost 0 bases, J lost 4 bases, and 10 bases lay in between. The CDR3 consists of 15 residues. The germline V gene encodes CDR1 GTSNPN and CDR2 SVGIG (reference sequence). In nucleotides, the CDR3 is TGTGCCTGGAGTGTCGGAGGGCACGGGGCCAACGTCCTGACTTTC. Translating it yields CAWSVGGHGANVLTF.

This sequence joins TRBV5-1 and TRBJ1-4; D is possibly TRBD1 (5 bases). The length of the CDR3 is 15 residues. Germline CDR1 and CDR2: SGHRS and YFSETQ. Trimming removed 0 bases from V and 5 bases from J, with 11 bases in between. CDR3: CASSLEGQENEKLFF. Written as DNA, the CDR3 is TGCGCCAGCAGCTTGGAGGGGCAGGAGAATGAAAAACTGTTTTTT.

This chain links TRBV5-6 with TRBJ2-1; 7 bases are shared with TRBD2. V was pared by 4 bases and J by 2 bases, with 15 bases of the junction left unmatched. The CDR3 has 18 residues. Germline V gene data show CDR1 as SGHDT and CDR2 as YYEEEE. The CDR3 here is CASSRDRDGRPPYNEQFF. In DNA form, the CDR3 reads TGTGCCAGCAGCCGGGACCGCGACGGGAGGCCCCCCTACAATGAGCAGTTCTTC.

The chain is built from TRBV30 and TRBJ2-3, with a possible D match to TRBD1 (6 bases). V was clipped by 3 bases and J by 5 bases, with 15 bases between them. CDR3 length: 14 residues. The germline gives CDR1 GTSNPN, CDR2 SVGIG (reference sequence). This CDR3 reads CAWSKQGGGDTQYF. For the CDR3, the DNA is TGTGCCTGGAGCAAACAGGGTGGAGGAGATACGCAGTATTTT. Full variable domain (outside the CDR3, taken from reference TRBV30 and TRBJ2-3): SQTIHQWPATLVQPVGSPLSLECTVEGTSNPNLYWYRQAAGRGLQLLFYSVGIGQISSEVPQNLSASRPQDRQFILSSKKLLLSDSGFYLCAWSKQGGGDTQYFGPGTRLTVL.

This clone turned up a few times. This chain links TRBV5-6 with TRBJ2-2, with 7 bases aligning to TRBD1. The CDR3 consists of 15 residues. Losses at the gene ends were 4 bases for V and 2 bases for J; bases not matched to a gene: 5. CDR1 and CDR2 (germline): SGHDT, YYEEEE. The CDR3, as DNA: TGTGCCAGCAGCGATACAGGGGCCAACACCGGGGAGCTGTTTTTT. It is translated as CASSDTGANTGELFF.

The CDR3 spells CASSTGLQLEAFF. DNA for the CDR3: TGTGCCAGCAGCACAGGGTTGCAGTTGGAAGCTTTCTTT. The chain recombines TRBV6-5 with TRBJ1-1, with a tentative D call TRBD1 (6 bases). The germline CDR1 and CDR2 sequences are MNHEY and SVGAGI. This CDR3 has 13 residues. V lost 6 bases to trimming and J lost 8 bases, with 16 bases between them.